The T cell receptor beta chain under discussion was sequenced for a study of blood T cell repertoires in COVID-19 (TCRdb year 2020). For the study in its entirety: The collaborator samples originated in the United States, Italy and Spain and spanned the acute and convalescent phases of COVID-19. The repertoires were released in a freely available public database intended as a resource for research on the immune response to SARS-CoV-2. The material from the prospective study consisted of cDNA or gDNA derived from T cells, B-cell-depleted T cells, or PBMCs. A de-identified subject ID, COVID-19 status, age in years and sex were almost always included in the sample metadata. Where available, HLA class I and class II types were taken from metadata supplied by the sample provider and were not determined by assay-based typing. Subjects who had been exposed to COVID-19, were actively infected with it, or had recovered from it provided the deeply sampled blood TCRbeta repertoires that made up the dataset. The samples were drawn from the first 160 participants of the ongoing ImmuneRACE study and from 1,254 subjects provided by 6 global collaborators.

The CDR3 holds 14 amino acids from the cysteine to the phenylalanine. CDR3 DNA is the only sequence kept; it has 42 bases, read in frame from the first base. CDR1 and CDR2, per the germline V gene, are MGHRA and YSYEKL. The junction carries 12 bases between V and J, which are trimmed by 0 bases and 9 bases respectively. Participants in the prospective study were enrolled through a virtual design, were aged roughly 18 to 100 years, and lived in some 24 United States geographic areas. In the prospective study, cohorts were assigned on the basis of participant-reported clinical history obtained from a screening survey and a study questionnaire. In the prospective study, whole blood, serum and a nasopharyngeal or oropharyngeal swab were collected from each participant by mobile phlebotomists. Over a roughly two-month period, participants in the prospective study had the option of providing additional blood draws and questionnaires. Before DNA extraction, blood samples from the prospective study were shipped at room temperature or frozen.

Regarding this clone: Its recognized antigen is unknown. No quality values exist for individual bases; no much larger clone is one base distant.

TCRbeta CDR3 regions were amplified from genomic DNA using the immunoSEQ Assay, a bias-controlled multiplex PCR. As for the original processing: Nucleated cell counts per sample were estimated from amplification of reference gene primers within the assay. Sequence reads were collapsed and filtered to measure the absolute abundance of every unique TCRbeta CDR3 rearrangement. For each sample, productive Simpson clonality was calculated by taking the square root of Simpson's diversity index across productive rearrangements. Entries here come from immuneACCESS through TCRdb and include only in-frame sequences with V and J called. Some clones fail to appear in such tables; in the studies checked, an unresolved V gene covers under half of the shortfall, and the cause of the remainder is unknown. V, J and clone size are taken as reported in that table, and D and trimming were inferred from the DNA itself. The sample data list approximately 250,000 clones, and about nine tenths of these were observed just once. Roughly 3.9% of the sample is in the top ten clones.

Study-wide conclusions, independent of this receptor: The amount of clinical and demographic metadata varied by source and participant and was provided uncurated.

Sequences were obtained from PBMCs or T cells enriched from blood (not recorded which). The chain is made from TRBV4-1 and TRBJ2-4; the D gene is unclear. The TCR comes from a woman aged 25 to 45 with acute COVID-19. CDR3 sequence: CASSQDPTSGIQYF. In nucleotide form, the sequence is TGCGCCAGCAGCCAAGATCCGACATCAGGCATTCAGTACTTC.